A selection of T cell receptor beta chains follows, all from one sample in a study of blood T cells in healthy people across ages. TCRdb recomputed calls from the 5' RACE reads with MiXCR, one row per CDR3 protein. This sample has 650,000 to 950,000 distinct CDR3 sequences; under 45% occur once, and the top ten carry about 21%. The sample taken for sequencing was blood. The receptors stem from a man aged 55 to 70 in good health. The CDR3 runs from the conserved cysteine through the conserved F or W. The order of the fields is V gene, J gene, D gene, clone size, CDR3 DNA, CDR3 protein. D genes are given only for firm matches. Clone size is given for some rows only: seen once, a few or many times, or a class if the clone is expanded.

>TRBV9|TRBJ2-7|.|.
TGTGCCATGCAAATTGGAGGAAGCTACGAGCAGTACTTC
CAMQIGGSYEQYF
>TRBV7-9|TRBJ2-1|.|few
TGTGCCGTTGAGGGACGGGCAAACAATGAGCAGTTCTTC
CAVEGRANNEQFF
>TRBV4-1|TRBJ1-5|.|.
TGCGCCAGCAGCCGAGGGGCCTCGGGACAAACAAAAAATCAGCCCCAGCATTTT
CASSRGASGQTKNQPQHF
>TRBV5-1|TRBJ1-2|TRBD1|few
TGCGCCAGCAGCGCCGTCGGGACAGGGCTCTATGGCTACACCTTC
CASSAVGTGLYGYTF
>TRBV5-5|TRBJ2-1|.|.
TGTGCCAGCAGCTTGGGGGGGGCCCCCTACAATGAGCAGTTCTTC
CASSLGGAPYNEQFF
>TRBV7-2|TRBJ2-3|.|.
TGTGCCAGCAGCTTCGTAGGGGGGGGCACAGATACGCAGTATTTT
CASSFVGGGTDTQYF
>TRBV20-1|TRBJ2-5|TRBD1|few
TGCAGTGCTAGAGATCAAGGACAGGCGGAGTGGGAGACCCAGTACTTC
CSARDQGQAEWETQYF
>TRBV6-5|TRBJ2-5|TRBD2|.
TGTGCCAGCACGCAAGAACGAGCGGGGGAAGAGACCCAGTACTTC
CASTQERAGEETQYF
>TRBV20-1|TRBJ1-5|.|.
TGCAGTGCAATAATGGAGGGTAATCAGCCCCAGCATTTT
CSAIMEGNQPQHF
>TRBV6-6|TRBJ2-7|TRBD2|few
TGTGCCGTCCGCGGGGGATCCTACGAGCAGTACTTC
CAVRGGSYEQYF
>TRBV18|TRBJ2-1|.|.
TGTGCCAGCTCACCACCAACCAAATGGGGCCATGAGCAGTTCTTC
CASSPPTKWGHEQFF
>TRBV20-1|TRBJ2-7|.|few
TGCAGTGCTATTCGGGATGTCACCTACGAGCAGTACTTC
CSAIRDVTYEQYF
>TRBV4-1|TRBJ2-1|.|once
TGCGCCAGCAGCCAAGTGTCAGCCCTCTCCTACAATGAGCAGTTCTTC
CASSQVSALSYNEQFF
>TRBV3-1|TRBJ2-4|TRBD2|few
TGTGCCAGCAGCCAAGGTCGGGGAGGGGTAGCCAAAAACATTCAGTACTTC
CASSQGRGGVAKNIQYF
>TRBV18|TRBJ2-6|.|.
TGTGCCAGCTCACCACTCAACGTTAGGATAGCCTCCTCTGGGGCCAACGTCCTGACTTTC
CASSPLNVRIASSGANVLTF
>TRBV5-1|TRBJ1-5|.|.
TGTGCCAGCAGTTTAATGGGGAATCAGCCCCAGCATTTT
CASSLMGNQPQHF
>TRBV20-1|TRBJ2-3|.|.
TGCAGTGCTCCCGGAAGGACAGATACGCAGTATTTT
CSAPGRTDTQYF
>TRBV28|TRBJ2-2|TRBD2|once
TGTGCCAGCAGTTTTGTGAGGACTAGCAAGTCCGGGGAGCTGTTTTTT
CASSFVRTSKSGELFF
>TRBV20-1|TRBJ2-7|.|.
TGCAGTGCAGGGACTCACAGGGGTAAAAACGAGCAGTACTTC
CSAGTHRGKNEQYF
>TRBV29-1|TRBJ2-1|TRBD1|.
TGCAGCGGGGCCGGGGACAGTAGCTCCTACAATGAGCAGTTCTTC
CSGAGDSSSYNEQFF